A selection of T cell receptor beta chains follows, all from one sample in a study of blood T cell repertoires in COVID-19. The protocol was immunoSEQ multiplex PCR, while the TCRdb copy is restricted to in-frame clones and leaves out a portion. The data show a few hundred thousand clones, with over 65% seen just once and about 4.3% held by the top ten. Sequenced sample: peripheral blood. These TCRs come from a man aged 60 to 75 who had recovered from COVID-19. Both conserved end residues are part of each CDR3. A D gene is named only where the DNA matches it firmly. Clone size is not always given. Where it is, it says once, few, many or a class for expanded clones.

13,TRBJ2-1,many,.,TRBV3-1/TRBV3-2,CASSQVMEGEQFF,TGTGCCAGCAGCCAAGTGATGGAGGGAGAGCAGTTCTTC
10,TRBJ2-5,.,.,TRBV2,CASARETQYF,TGTGCCAGCGCCCGGGAGACCCAGTACTTC
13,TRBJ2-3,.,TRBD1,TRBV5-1,CASSPGQADTQYF,TGCGCCAGCAGCCCTGGACAGGCAGATACGCAGTATTTT
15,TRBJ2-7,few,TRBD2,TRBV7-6,CASSSGTREDYEQYF,TGTGCCAGCAGTTCGGGAACGCGGGAGGACTACGAGCAGTACTTC
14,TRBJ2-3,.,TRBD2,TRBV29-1,CSVTIAGSRDTQYF,TGCAGCGTGACTATAGCGGGATCGAGAGATACGCAGTATTTT
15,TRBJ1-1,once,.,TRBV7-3,CASSSGVGWDTEAFF,TGCGCCAGCAGCTCGGGGGTAGGGTGGGACACTGAAGCTTTCTTT
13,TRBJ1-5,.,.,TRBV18,CASSPHQGQPQHF,TGTGCCAGCTCACCACATCAGGGTCAGCCCCAGCATTTT
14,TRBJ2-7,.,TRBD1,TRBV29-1,CSVQLDRGSHEQYF,TGCAGCGTCCAATTGGACAGGGGGTCCCACGAGCAGTACTTC
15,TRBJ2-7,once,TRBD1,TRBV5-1,CASSSGFRGLYEQYF,TGCGCCAGCAGTAGTGGGTTCAGGGGGCTCTACGAGCAGTACTTC
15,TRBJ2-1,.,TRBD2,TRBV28,CASSRSGGAYNEQFF,TGTGCCAGCAGTCGGAGCGGGGGGGCCTACAATGAGCAGTTCTTC
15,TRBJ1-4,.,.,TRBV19,CASSIDSSTNEKLFF,TGTGCCAGTAGTATTGACAGCTCAACTAATGAAAAACTGTTTTTT
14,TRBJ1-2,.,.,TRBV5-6,CASTPSLGQYGYTF,TGTGCCAGCACCCCTTCCCTCGGACAGTATGGCTACACCTTC
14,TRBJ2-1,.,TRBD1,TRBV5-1,CASSHGQGYNEQFF,TGCGCCAGCAGCCATGGACAGGGGTACAATGAGCAGTTCTTC
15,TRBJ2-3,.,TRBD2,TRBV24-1,CATSDLTGGPDTQYF,TGTGCCACCAGTGATTTGACGGGGGGGCCAGATACGCAGTATTTT
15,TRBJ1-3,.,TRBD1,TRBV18,CASSPGTGSGNTIYF,TGTGCCAGCTCACCCGGGACAGGGTCTGGAAACACCATATATTTT
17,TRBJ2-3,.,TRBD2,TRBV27,CASSTHGLAGFTDTQYF,TGTGCCAGCAGTACACACGGACTAGCGGGGTTCACAGATACGCAGTATTTT
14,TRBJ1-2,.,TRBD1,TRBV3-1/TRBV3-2,CASRGLRGGGGYTF,TGTGCCAGTAGGGGCCTAAGAGGGGGCGGAGGCTACACCTTC
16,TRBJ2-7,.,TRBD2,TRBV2,CASMTGTTLNSYEQYF,TGTGCCAGCATGACCGGGACTACACTCAACTCCTACGAGCAGTACTTC
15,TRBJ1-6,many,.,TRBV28,CASSFGSGGRSPLHF,TGTGCCAGCAGTTTCGGCTCGGGGGGAAGATCACCCCTCCACTTT
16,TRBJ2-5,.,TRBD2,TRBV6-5,CASSYSNLAGLKTQYF,TGTGCCAGCAGTTACTCCAACCTAGCGGGATTGAAGACCCAGTACTTC
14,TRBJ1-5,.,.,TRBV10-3,CATWTGNSNQPQHF,TGTGCCACCTGGACCGGGAATAGCAATCAGCCCCAGCATTTT
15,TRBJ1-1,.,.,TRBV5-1,CASSLEIGPPREAFF,TGCGCCAGCAGCTTGGAAATAGGGCCGCCCCGGGAGGCTTTCTTT
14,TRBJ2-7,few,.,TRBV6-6,CASSYAQGGYEQYF,TGTGCCAGCAGTTACGCCCAGGGAGGCTACGAGCAGTACTTC